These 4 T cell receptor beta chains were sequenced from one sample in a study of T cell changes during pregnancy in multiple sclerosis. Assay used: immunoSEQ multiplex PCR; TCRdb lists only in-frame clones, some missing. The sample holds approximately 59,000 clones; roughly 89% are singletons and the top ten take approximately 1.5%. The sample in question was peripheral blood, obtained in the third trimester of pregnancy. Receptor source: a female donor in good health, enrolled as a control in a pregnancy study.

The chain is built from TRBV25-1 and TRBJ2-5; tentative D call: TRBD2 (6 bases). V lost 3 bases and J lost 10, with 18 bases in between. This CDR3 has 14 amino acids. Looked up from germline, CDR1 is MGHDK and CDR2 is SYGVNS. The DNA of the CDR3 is TGTGCCAGCAGTGATGTCGGGGCGGGAAGGAGCCAGTACTTC. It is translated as CASSDVGAGRSQYF. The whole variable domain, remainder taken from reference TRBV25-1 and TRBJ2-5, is EADIYQTPRYLVIGTGKKITLECSQTMGHDKMYWYQQDPGMELHLIHYSYGVNSTEKGDLSSESTVSRIRTEHFPLTLESARPSHTSQYLCASSDVGAGRSQYFGPGTRLLVL.

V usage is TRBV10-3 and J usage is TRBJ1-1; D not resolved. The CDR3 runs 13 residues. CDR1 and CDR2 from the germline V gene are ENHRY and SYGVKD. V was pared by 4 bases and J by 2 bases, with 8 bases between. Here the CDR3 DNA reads TGTGCCATCAGTGCTAACAGCAACACTGAAGCTTTCTTT. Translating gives CAISANSNTEAFF.

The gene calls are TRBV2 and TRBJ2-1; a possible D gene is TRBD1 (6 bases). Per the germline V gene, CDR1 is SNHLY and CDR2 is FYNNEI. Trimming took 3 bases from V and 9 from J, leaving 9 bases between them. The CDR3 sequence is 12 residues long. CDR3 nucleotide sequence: TGTGCCAGCAGTGATACAGGGTCTGAGCAGTTCTTC. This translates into CASSDTGSEQFF.

CDR3 protein: CASSFGAGDLPYEQYF. In DNA form, the CDR3 reads TGTGCCAGCAGCTTTGGAGCGGGAGACCTTCCCTACGAGCAGTACTTC. The rearrangement links TRBV11-2 to TRBJ2-7; 8 bases are a match to TRBD2. The junction had 9 bases not matched to a gene; V was cut back by 3 bases and J by 2 bases. Germline CDR1 and CDR2: SGHAT and FQNNGV. The CDR3 contains 16 residues.